This is a list of T cell receptor beta chains from one sample in a study of radiotherapy plus CTLA-4 blockade in lung cancer. TCRdb's table, derived via immunoSEQ multiplex PCR, lists solely in-frame clones and lacks some. The sample records more than 95,000 clones, approximately 74% being singletons. This specimen consisted of peripheral blood, obtained from a patient treated with radiotherapy plus ipilimumab. Receptors were obtained from a human donor with non-small cell lung cancer who had a partial response to radiotherapy plus ipilimumab. Some clones in this sample may be carry-over from other donors' samples. Both conserved end residues are part of each CDR3. The D gene is left open where the match is weak. Expanded clones get a size class; other rows say once, few or many, or leave the size out.

>NA|TRBJ2-5|NA|TRBV9
CASSVAPTGKSQETQYF
TGTGCCAGCAGCGTAGCCCCAACAGGCAAGTCCCAAGAGACCCAGTACTTC
>many|TRBJ1-5|NA|TRBV28
CASSLRGRDISSQPQHF
TGTGCCAGCAGTTTAAGGGGCCGAGACATATCAAGTCAGCCCCAGCATTTT
>few|TRBJ2-7|TRBD2|TRBV28
CALSGRGEQYF
TGTGCCCTGAGCGGGCGGGGGGAGCAGTACTTC
>NA|TRBJ2-5|TRBD1|TRBV2
CASSPRRGTGKETQYF
TGTGCCAGCAGTCCAAGGAGGGGGACAGGGAAAGAGACCCAGTACTTC
>NA|TRBJ2-3|TRBD2|TRBV7-8
CASSLRSGGPPDTQYF
TGTGCCAGCAGCCTCAGGTCGGGGGGGCCCCCAGATACGCAGTATTTT
>few|TRBJ2-7|NA|TRBV9
CASSVTPGLVSYEQYF
TGTGCCAGCAGCGTGACCCCGGGACTCGTCTCCTACGAGCAGTACTTC
>NA|TRBJ2-7|TRBD1|TRBV6-4
CASRHSEGQFSYEQYF
TGTGCCAGCAGGCACTCCGAGGGACAGTTCTCCTACGAGCAGTACTTC
>few|TRBJ1-4|TRBD1|TRBV28
CASGGGLGTGFEKLFF
TGTGCCAGCGGGGGGGGGCTCGGGACAGGGTTTGAAAAACTGTTTTTT
>NA|TRBJ2-2|NA|TRBV6-1
CASSEQGIGELFF
TGTGCCAGCAGTGAACAGGGGATCGGGGAGCTGTTTTTT
>NA|TRBJ2-7|TRBD2|TRBV11-2
CASSSYRGLARNYEQYF
TGTGCCAGCAGCTCCTACCGAGGACTAGCGCGCAACTACGAGCAGTACTTC
>NA|TRBJ1-1|TRBD1|TRBV5-4
CASSLIQGKNTEAFF
TGTGCCAGCAGCTTGATACAGGGGAAGAACACTGAAGCTTTCTTT
>NA|TRBJ2-5|NA|TRBV5-4
CASSPWTRQETQYF
TGTGCCAGCAGCCCCTGGACTCGCCAAGAGACCCAGTACTTC
>NA|TRBJ2-1|TRBD2|TRBV7-6
CASSLAGGHSYNEQFF
TGTGCCAGCAGCTTAGCGGGAGGGCACTCCTACAATGAGCAGTTCTTC
>NA|TRBJ1-5|NA|TRBV21-1
CASSNLKILTGYNQPQHF
TGTGCCAGCAGCAATCTCAAGATATTGACAGGATACAATCAGCCCCAGCATTTT
>NA|TRBJ1-2|NA|TRBV18
CASSPQPRAGDGYTF
TGTGCCAGCTCACCACAACCCCGTGCAGGCGACGGCTACACCTTC